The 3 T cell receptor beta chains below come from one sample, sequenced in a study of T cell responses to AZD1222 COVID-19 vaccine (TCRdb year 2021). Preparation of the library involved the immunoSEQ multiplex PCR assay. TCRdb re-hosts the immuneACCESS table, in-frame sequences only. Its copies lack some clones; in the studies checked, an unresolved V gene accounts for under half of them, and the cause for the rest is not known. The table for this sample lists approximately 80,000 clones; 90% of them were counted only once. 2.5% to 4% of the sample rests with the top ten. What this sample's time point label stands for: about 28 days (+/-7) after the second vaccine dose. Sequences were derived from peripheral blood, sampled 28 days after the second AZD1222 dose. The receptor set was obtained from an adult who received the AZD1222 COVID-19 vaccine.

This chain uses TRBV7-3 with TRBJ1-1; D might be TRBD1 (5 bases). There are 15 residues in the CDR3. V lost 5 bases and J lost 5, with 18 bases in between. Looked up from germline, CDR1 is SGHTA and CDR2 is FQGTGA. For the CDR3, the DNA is TGTGCCAGCAGCCTCCAGGGAGGGGTGGGGACTGAAGCTTTCTTT. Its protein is CASSLQGGVGTEAFF.

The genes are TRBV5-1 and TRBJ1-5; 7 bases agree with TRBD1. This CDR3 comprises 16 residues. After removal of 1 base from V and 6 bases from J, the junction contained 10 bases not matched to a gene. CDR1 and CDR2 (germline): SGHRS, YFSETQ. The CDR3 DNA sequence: TGCGCCAGCAGCTTGAACGGGGCGACAGGGATTCAGCCCCAGCATTTT. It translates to CASSLNGATGIQPQHF.

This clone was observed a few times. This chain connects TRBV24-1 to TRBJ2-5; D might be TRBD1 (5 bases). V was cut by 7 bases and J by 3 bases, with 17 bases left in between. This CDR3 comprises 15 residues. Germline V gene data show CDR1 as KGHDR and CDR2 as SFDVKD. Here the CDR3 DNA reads TGTGCCACCAGCACGGATAGGGGCCATAAAGAGACCCAGTACTTC. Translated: CATSTDRGHKETQYF.